This is a list of T cell receptor beta chains from one sample in a study of blood T cell repertoires in COVID-19. Clones were sequenced by immunoSEQ multiplex PCR, and TCRdb holds only the in-frame ones, with some missing. The sample shows around 140,000 clones, about 86% of them seen only once. Material: peripheral blood. These receptors originate from a woman aged 60-70 years with acute or convalescent COVID-19. Both conserved end residues are part of each CDR3. A D gene is named only where the DNA matches it firmly. Size is stated for part of the rows, as once, few or many counts, or as a class when the clone is expanded.

>TRBJ1-2|NA|TRBV6-5|NA|13
TGTGCCAGCAGCCTTTTCTTGACAGATGGCTACACCTTC
CASSLFLTDGYTF
>TRBJ1-1|TRBD1|TRBV3-1/TRBV3-2|NA|16
TGTGCCAGCAGCCAAGTGGGACAGCCCCGGCAATCTGAAGCTTTCTTT
CASSQVGQPRQSEAFF
>TRBJ1-1|NA|TRBV6-6|NA|15
TGTGCCAGCAGCTATCCCCGGACTGTAAACACTGAAGCTTTCTTT
CASSYPRTVNTEAFF
>TRBJ2-7|TRBD1|TRBV14|NA|15
TGTGCCAGCAGCCAATTGGACAGGCGCTCCTACGAGCAGTACTTC
CASSQLDRRSYEQYF
>TRBJ1-3|TRBD1|TRBV11-2|NA|11
TGTGCCAGCAGAGACCCGGGACAGTTCTATTTT
CASRDPGQFYF
>TRBJ1-1|NA|TRBV12-1|NA|12
TGTGCCAGCAGTCGCGTGGGCAGGGTTACTTTCTTT
CASSRVGRVTFF
>TRBJ1-5|TRBD1|TRBV6-2/TRBV6-3|few|16
TGTGCCAGCAGTCGGCTAGACAGGGGGGGTGGCCAGCCCCAGCATTTT
CASSRLDRGGGQPQHF
>TRBJ2-6|NA|TRBV21-1|once|15
TGTGCCAGCAGCAAGGGGCTCTCTGGGGCCAACGTCCTGACTTTC
CASSKGLSGANVLTF
>TRBJ2-7|NA|TRBV10-3|NA|14
TGTGCCATCAGTGTTGCGGGGGCCCCCTACGAGCAGTACTTC
CAISVAGAPYEQYF
>TRBJ2-7|NA|TRBV7-9|many|14
TGTGCCAGCAGCTTAGGACAGGCCCTCTACGAGCAGTACTTC
CASSLGQALYEQYF
>TRBJ1-3|NA|TRBV7-2|NA|15
TGTGCCAGCACCTTAGAGGGGGGGGCAGGAAACACCATATATTTT
CASTLEGGAGNTIYF
>TRBJ1-5|TRBD1|TRBV19|NA|20
TGTGCCAGTATGCCTCAGAACCCCCGCGACAGGGCTGGGAGAAGGCAGCCCCAGCATTTT
CASMPQNPRDRAGRRQPQHF
>TRBJ2-7|TRBD2|TRBV10-3|NA|15
TGTGCCATCAGTGCGACTAGCGGGGGCACCTACGAGCAGTACTTC
CAISATSGGTYEQYF
>TRBJ2-4|TRBD1|TRBV25-1|once|16
TGTGCCAGCAGTGAATTCAGACAGGGGATTGGAAACATTCAGTACTTC
CASSEFRQGIGNIQYF
>TRBJ2-3|NA|TRBV3-1/TRBV3-2|NA|13
TGTGCCAGCAGCCAAGTCCCGGGAGATACACAGTATTTT
CASSQVPGDTQYF
>TRBJ2-7|TRBD1|TRBV3-1/TRBV3-2|NA|13
TGTGCCAGCAGCCGCAGGGGGACCTACGAGCAGTACTTC
CASSRRGTYEQYF
>TRBJ2-1|TRBD2|TRBV4-1|few|16
TGCGCCAGCAGCCAAGTAGTTGCGGGGGGTTCTAATGAGCAGTTCTTC
CASSQVVAGGSNEQFF
>TRBJ2-7|TRBD2|TRBV27|NA|14
TGTGCCAGCAGTTATAGCGGGGGTGCCTACGAGCAGTACTTC
CASSYSGGAYEQYF
>TRBJ1-1|NA|TRBV10-2|NA|13
TGCGCCCGAGGTCCGGGTCTGAACACTGAAGCTTTCTTT
CARGPGLNTEAFF
>TRBJ2-1|TRBD2|TRBV7-3|NA|13
TGTGCCAGCAGCCTGATGACTAGCGGGGTTAAGTTCTTC
CASSLMTSGVKFF
>TRBJ2-7|NA|TRBV29-1|NA|12
TGCAGCGTTGAGGGCACTTACTACGAGCAGTACTTC
CSVEGTYYEQYF
>TRBJ2-2|TRBD1|TRBV30|once|13
TGTGCCTGCCCCGGACAGGAGCTGGGGGAGCTGTTTTTT
CACPGQELGELFF
>TRBJ1-6|TRBD1|TRBV9|NA|16
TGTGCCAGCAGCGAACACCCGGGGACAGGGGGGCCGGTCCTCCACTTT
CASSEHPGTGGPVLHF
>TRBJ1-3|NA|TRBV6-1|NA|17
TGTGCCAGCAGTGCCAGGGTTATCAGAGTTTCTGGAAACACCATATATTTT
CASSARVIRVSGNTIYF
>TRBJ2-1|TRBD2|TRBV27|NA|15
TGTGCCAGCAGTCCGCCGGGACTAGTATACAATGAGCAGTTCTTC
CASSPPGLVYNEQFF